This T cell receptor beta chain was recorded in a study of blood T cells in healthy people across ages (dated by TCRdb to between 2015 and 2016). General notes on the study: In model experiments, roughly one uniquely barcoded TCR beta cDNA molecule per two T cells was captured by template switching. The study measured age-related changes in TCR beta repertoire diversity using deep sequencing normalized with unique cDNA molecular identifiers. Donors were grouped into four age groups: young (average roughly 15 years), middle-aged (approximately 41), aged (around 60) and long-lived (approximately 81). For two donors (one aged 18 to 30 and one aged 80 or older), the study analyzed two additional independent replicas of 1 million unique cDNA reads from the same blood draw. Donors of different ages were randomly distributed across sequencing lanes to avoid experimental bias.

General findings and caveats noted by the study authors: Because the CMV infection status of the donors was unknown, age-related changes in expanded clonotypes may potentially have been confounded. Compared with the aged group, the long-lived group had more naive CD4+ T cells, fewer expanded clones and increased TCR diversity, suggesting age selection. Estimates of total diversity based on one million sequenced T cells were regarded as lower bounds and as underestimates. Conclusive comparison of naive and antigen-experienced compartments was prevented by the profiling of bulk unsorted PBMCs. The percentage of naive T cells measured by flow cytometry correlated strongly with observed TCR beta diversity. As age increased, observed TCR beta diversity per million T cells dropped in a roughly linear way, and a significant reduction was already evident by age 40.

A word on this clonotype: The antigen this receptor binds is unknown. No base quality information exists; no much larger clone differs at one position.

Systemically healthy Caucasian individuals from Russia, some 38 in total and aged about 6 to 95 years, were included as donors. Each donor gave ten milliliters of peripheral blood, collected into EDTA-treated Vacutainer tubes. Ficoll-Paque density-gradient centrifugation was used to isolate PBMCs, with at least 7 million obtained per sample. Total RNA, at least 6 micrograms per sample, was extracted from PBMCs with Trizol reagent. For every donor, flow cytometry on a PBMC aliquot measured the percentage of naive CD45RAhigh/CD27high T cells. Library generation was performed with 5' RACE. Sequencing was carried out with an Illumina HiSeq 2500. The second PCR ran for about 6 to 12 cycles and used a J-beta primer mix along with a sample-barcoded 5' primer. A template-switch 5' adaptor carrying 12 random nucleotides introduced a unique molecular identifier onto each TCR beta cDNA molecule. Each sample yielded at least 2.5 million CDR3-containing paired-end reads. All of the RNA was converted into first-strand cDNA using the Mint cDNA synthesis kit, with a TRBC-specific oligonucleotide serving as the primer. All cDNA was treated with uracil-DNA glycosylase and then went through a first 18-cycle PCR with the universal primers M1SS and BC2_uni_R. The source study handled its data this way. For normalization, 1 million high-quality reads were randomly selected from each sample, with every read carrying a distinct molecular identifier. Reads sharing molecular identifiers were discarded rather than binned into consensus sequences. MiTCR, with a Q25 quality threshold and the strictest error-elimination algorithm, was used for CDR3 identification, clonotype clustering and error correction. A nonparametric unseen species model with Euler transformation was used to estimate lower-bound total TCR beta diversity. The public reads were run again by TCRdb, first through fastp at Q25 and then through MiXCR, and only productive beta chains were kept. Rows with a matching CDR3 protein are joined into one entry that keeps the most common DNA and genes. The authors' filters were not applied to this entry. The sample profile shows approximately 1,000,000 distinct CDR3 sequences; more than 30% of them were found once. The top ten hold around 13% of the sample.

Cut back by 4 bases and 7 bases, the V and J ends lie 17 bases apart. Reading from cysteine to phenylalanine, the CDR3 counts 14 amino acids. The sequence is cut down to CDR3 DNA, 42 bases in frame from base 1. From a lookup of the germline V gene (reference sequence), CDR1 and CDR2 are SGHNT and YYREEE. The chain is encoded by TRBV5-4 joined to TRBJ1-2, and TRBD1 may be the D gene, going by 6 matching bases. The clonotype was recovered from a man between 18 and 29 years old in good health. Sequenced: blood. This receptor carries the CDR3 CASSIPTGSTGYTF. In nucleotides, the sequence is TGTGCCAGCAGCATCCCAACAGGGAGTACTGGCTACACCTTC. The full variable domain, completed from the reference TRBV5-4 and TRBJ1-2 proteins outside the CDR3, reads ETGVTQSPTHLIKTRGQQVTLRCSSQSGHNTVSWYQQALGQGPQFIFQYYREEENGRGNFPPRFSGLQFPNYSSELNVNALELDDSALYLCASSIPTGSTGYTFGSGTRLTVV.